The sequence of this T cell receptor (beta chain) was determined in a study of technical replicates of blood from a handful of donors. Sequencing used immunoSEQ multiplex PCR; TCRdb keeps in-frame clones, though not all of them. The data contain more than 65,000 clones, roughly 94% of them singletons. The sample was T cells isolated from PBMCs. This sequence originates from a human donor in good health.

CDR3 region: CASSLPSPGFTDTQYF. The CDR3 DNA sequence: TGTGCCAGCAGCTTGCCCTCCCCGGGGTTCACAGATACGCAGTATTTT. V is TRBV5-6 and J is TRBJ2-3; D might be TRBD2 (5 bases). This CDR3 spans 16 amino acids. Germline V CDR1 and CDR2: SGHDT, YYEEEE. The V end was cut by 1 base, the J end by 2 bases, with 14 bases between.